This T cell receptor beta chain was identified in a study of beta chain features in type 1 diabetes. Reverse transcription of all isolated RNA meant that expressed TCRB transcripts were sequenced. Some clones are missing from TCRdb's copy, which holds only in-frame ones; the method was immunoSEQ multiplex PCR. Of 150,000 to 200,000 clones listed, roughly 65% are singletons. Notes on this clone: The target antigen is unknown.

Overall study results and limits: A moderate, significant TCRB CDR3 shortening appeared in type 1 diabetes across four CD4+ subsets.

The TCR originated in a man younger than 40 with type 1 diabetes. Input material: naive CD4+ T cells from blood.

DNA for the CDR3: TGTGCCAGCAGCCGAATCGATCCTGGCTACACCTTC. It specifies CASSRIDPGYTF. V is TRBV7-9 and J is TRBJ1-2; D unresolved. The CDR3 is 12 residues long. Germline CDR1 SEHNR, CDR2 FQNEAQ (reference sequence). V lost 5 bases and J lost 7, with 11 bases in between.